This passage covers 26 T cell receptor beta chains from one sample sequenced in a study of blood T cells in healthy people across ages. A sample-barcoded 5' primer and a J-beta primer mix were used in a second PCR of about 7 to 11 cycles. TCRdb redid the calling of the 5' RACE reads with MiXCR, one entry per CDR3 protein. The sample shows over 550,000 distinct CDR3 sequences, approximately 30% of them seen only once. The sequenced material came from blood. Receptors were obtained from a woman older than 75 in good health.

This clonotype was seen repeatedly, ten times or more. The genes are TRBV5-1 and TRBJ2-1; 7 bases map to TRBD1. Trimming took 4 bases from V and 2 from J; bases not matched to a gene: 6. CDR3 length equals 15 residues. Germline lookup yields CDR1 SGHRS and CDR2 YFSETQ. CDR3 DNA: TGCGCCAGCAGCCTTACAGGGGCTCCCTACAATGAGCAGTTCTTC. Translating it yields CASSLTGAPYNEQFF.

The chain is built from TRBV5-1 and TRBJ2-2; D is unresolved. The germline V gene encodes CDR1 SGHRS and CDR2 YFSETQ. The CDR3 has 14 amino acids. V shed 6 bases and J shed 5 bases, with 14 bases lying between them. The CDR3 region is CASKSSSGTGELFF. CDR3 in DNA: TGCGCCAGCAAGTCCAGCTCCGGGACCGGGGAGCTGTTTTTT.

This clonotype was observed a few times. The chain links TRBV29-1 to TRBJ1-4; TRBD1 matches 7 bases. The germline CDR1 and CDR2 sequences are SQVTM and ANQGSEA. V shed 1 base, J shed 7 bases, and the junction held 9 bases outside the gene matches. The CDR3 length is 15 residues. The CDR3 DNA follows: TGCAGCGTTGAAGGCAGGGGGAGAGGAGGTGAAAAACTGTTTTTT. This translates into CSVEGRGRGGEKLFF.

As regards this clonotype: This could be a read error, since a much larger clone is one nucleotide away. The chain employs TRBV24-1 and TRBJ2-1; D is perhaps TRBD1 (6 bases). The germline V and J ends were trimmed by 1 base and 0 bases, with 15 bases remaining between them. The length of the CDR3 is 18 residues. Germline V gene sequence: CDR1 KGHDR, CDR2 SFDVKD. As DNA, the CDR3 is TGTGCCACCAGTGATTTTCAGACAGAGGACAGCTCCTACAATGAGCAGTTCTTC. Translation: CATSDFQTEDSSYNEQFF.

This chain links TRBV10-2 with TRBJ2-5; D tentatively fits TRBD1 or TRBD2 (6 bases each). The CDR3 sequence is 14 residues long. Looked up from germline, CDR1 is WSHSY and CDR2 is SAAADI. Trimming removed 8 bases at V and 11 bases at J, with 24 bases between. The CDR3 DNA reads TGCGCCAGCGGAATTGGGGGGCCCCACAATGAGCAGTACTTC. It translates to CASGIGGPHNEQYF.

Concerning this clonotype itself: This could be a read error, since a much larger clone is one nucleotide away. The chain carries TRBV27 and TRBJ2-4, with TRBD1 matching over 7 bases. The CDR3 is 14 amino acids. The germline gives CDR1 MNHEY, CDR2 SMNVEV (reference sequence). The DNA for the CDR3 is TGTGCCGGCAGTCCCCTTAATAGGGGGCGTGAGCAGTACTTC. Residues: CAGSPLNRGREQYF.

This clonotype came up many times. The chain has TRBV20-1 and TRBJ1-2; tentative D call: TRBD1 (5 bases). Trimming removed 3 bases at V and 4 bases at J, with 12 bases between. The CDR3 is 13 amino acids. Germline-derived CDR1 and CDR2 are DFQATT and SNEGSKA (reference sequence). The CDR3 DNA reads TGCAGTGCTAGCGGGGGTAGTGGCTATGGCTACACCTTC. This sequence encodes CSASGGSGYGYTF.

The V gene is TRBV7-2, the J gene TRBJ2-1; 12 bases are shared with TRBD2. This CDR3 region has 14 residues. Trimming took 4 bases from V and 7 from J; bases not matched to a gene: 2. The germline V gene has CDR1 SGHTA and CDR2 FQGNSA. CDR3 sequence: CASSSTSGRNEQFF. CDR3 nucleotides: TGTGCCAGCAGCTCAACTAGCGGGAGGAATGAGCAGTTCTTC.

The table lists this clonotype with many counts. The V gene is TRBV3-1, the J gene TRBJ1-1; 9 nucleotides align to TRBD1. CDR1 is LGHDT, CDR2 YNNKEL, per germline (reference sequence). The CDR3 runs 16 residues. J lost 1 base, V lost 0 bases, and 3 bases had no gene match. The CDR3 is CASSQDGTGPNTEAFF. DNA of the CDR3: TGTGCCAGCAGCCAAGACGGGACAGGGCCGAACACTGAAGCTTTCTTT.

This clonotype has only a few counts. This chain joins TRBV2 and TRBJ1-2; no clear D. V lost 4 bases, J lost 4 bases, and 16 bases lay in between. This CDR3 region has 15 residues. Germline V lookup: CDR1 SNHLY, CDR2 FYNNEI. The CDR3: CASSGGNDLRYGYTF. The CDR3, as DNA: TGTGCCAGCAGTGGCGGGAACGACCTACGCTATGGCTACACCTTC.

DNA of the CDR3: TGTGCCAGCAGCCCAACACATCAGCCCCAGCATTTT. This translates into CASSPTHQPQHF. The rearrangement joins TRBV7-9 to TRBJ1-5, with D unclear. Per the germline V gene, CDR1 is SEHNR and CDR2 is FQNEAQ (reference sequence). CDR3 size: 12 residues. V lost 5 bases to trimming and J lost 5 bases, with 7 bases between them.

This clonotype has a count of ten or more. The rearrangement joins TRBV12-3 or TRBV12-4 to TRBJ2-7; 11 bases line up with TRBD2. The V and J ends lost 2 bases and 1 base, in that order; junction bases with no gene match: 7. The CDR3 runs to 17 residues. The CDR3, as DNA: TGTGCCAGCAGTTTAAGGGCTAGCGGGGGGACTTCCTACGAGCAGTACTTC. It is translated as CASSLRASGGTSYEQYF.

This clonotype was seen ten or more times. V usage is TRBV15 and J usage is TRBJ1-2; the D is unclear. Germline lookup yields CDR1 LNHNV and CDR2 YYDKDF (reference sequence). The CDR3 covers 15 residues. V gave up 8 bases and J gave up 4 bases, with 20 bases separating them. CDR3 DNA sequence: TGTGCCACCGAGAATGGTTTACGTCCCGGCTATGGCTACACCTTC. Amino acids: CATENGLRPGYGYTF.

About this clonotype itself: An end of the junction does not agree with germline; a read error may underlie this. The rearrangement joins TRBV6-1 to TRBJ1-5; no clear D. The V gene's germline CDR1 is MNHNS and CDR2 SASEGT. The CDR3 has 16 amino acids. CDR3 residues: CAGIRVGSGSNQPQHF. Written as DNA, the CDR3 is TGTGCCGGCATCCGCGTGGGTTCGGGGAGCAATCAACCCCAGCATTTT.

The genes are TRBV6-2 or TRBV6-3 and TRBJ2-1, with 14 positions matching TRBD2. The CDR3 runs 17 residues. Per the germline V gene, CDR1 is MNHEY and CDR2 is SVGEGT. V shed 4 bases and J 12 bases; nucleotides not matched to a gene: 14. The CDR3 spells CASSCPETSGRALGQFF. DNA of the CDR3: TGTGCCAGCAGTTGCCCCGAGACTAGCGGGAGGGCCTTGGGGCAGTTCTTC.

Of note for this clonotype: This may arise from a read error, as a much more abundant clone is one base away. The chain employs TRBV6-2 or TRBV6-3 and TRBJ2-7; TRBD2 is a possible D gene (6 bases). Germline V gene lookup returns CDR1 MNHEY and CDR2 SVGEGT. The CDR3 sequence is 14 residues long. Trimming pared 6 bases from V and 6 bases from J, leaving 18 bases between. The DNA for the CDR3 is TGTGCCAGCAGGTATACTAGCTACTTCTCCGAGCAGTACTTC. Translation: CASRYTSYFSEQYF.

The table lists this clonotype with many counts. The rearrangement links TRBV20-1 to TRBJ2-5, with 9 bases matching TRBD2. Germline V gene data show CDR1 as DFQATT and CDR2 as SNEGSKA (reference sequence). The length of the CDR3 is 12 residues. V shed 6 bases and J 5 bases; nucleotides not matched to a gene: 4. CDR3 in amino acids: CSAAGGAETQYF. The CDR3 coding sequence is TGCAGTGCCGCGGGGGGGGCGGAGACCCAGTACTTC.

The chain is built from TRBV11-2 and TRBJ2-3; tentative D call: TRBD2 (6 bases). V was trimmed by 6 bases and J by 7 bases, leaving 14 bases between them. The CDR3 has 13 residues. Germline assignment: CDR1 SGHAT and CDR2 FQNNGV. Written as DNA, the CDR3 is TGTGCCAGCAGGGGGTGGGGGAGGAATACGCAGTATTTT. This translates into CASRGWGRNTQYF.

The chain combines TRBV2 with TRBJ2-1, with D perhaps TRBD1 or TRBD2 (7 bases each). The germline CDR1 and CDR2 sequences are SNHLY and FYNNEI. CDR3 size: 15 residues. The V and J ends lost 7 bases and 4 bases respectively, with 17 bases between them. Here the CDR3 reads CASKGAGGVYNEQFF. The CDR3 nucleotides are TGTGCCAGCAAGGGGGCAGGGGGGGTTTACAATGAGCAGTTCTTC.

The genes are TRBV28 and TRBJ2-7, with 9 bases aligning to TRBD1. Germline V gives CDR1 MDHEN, CDR2 SYDVKM. The CDR3 is 16 residues long. The J segment lost 6 bases and the V segment lost 5 bases, leaving 14 bases of the junction unmatched. The CDR3 DNA sequence: TGTGCCAGCAGTATTGGGTCCGGGACAGGGCTCGTCGAGCAGTACTTC. Its protein is CASSIGSGTGLVEQYF.

The chain uses TRBV28 and TRBJ1-3; no clear D. Germline assignment: CDR1 MDHEN and CDR2 SYDVKM. Trimming removed 6 bases from V and 0 bases from J, with 9 bases in between. The CDR3 has 14 amino acids. For the CDR3, the DNA is TGTGCCAGCAGATTCGACACCTCTGGAAACACCATATATTTT. Its protein product is CASRFDTSGNTIYF.

This clonotype appeared a single time. Being one base from a much bigger clone, this may be a read error. The chain joins TRBV6-2 or TRBV6-3 to TRBJ2-1, with D maybe TRBD1 (6 bases). With the DNA end fitting TRBJ2-7 better, the J assignment may be wrong. The CDR3 consists of 15 residues. In germline, CDR1 is MNHEY, CDR2 SVGEGT. The CDR3 sequence is CASRAQGRYYNEQYF. CDR3 nucleotides: TGTGCCAGCAGGGCACAGGGAAGGTACTACAATGAGCAGTACTTC.

This clonotype was seen ten or more times. The rearrangement uses TRBV29-1 and TRBJ2-5; tentative D call: TRBD2 (7 bases). Germline V gene data show CDR1 as SQVTM and CDR2 as ANQGSEA. The CDR3 is made up of 14 amino acids. V was trimmed by 4 bases and J by 2 bases, leaving 14 bases between them. The CDR3 loop is CSVGGGARQETQYF. CDR3 DNA: TGCAGCGTTGGGGGGGGGGCACGACAAGAGACCCAGTACTTC.

The rearrangement uses TRBV29-1 and TRBJ1-3; possibly TRBD1 for D (6 bases). This CDR3 is built from 15 residues. The V end lost 3 bases, the J end lost 0 bases, and 12 bases lay between the germline ends. Germline values: CDR1 SQVTM, CDR2 ANQGSEA. CDR3 DNA sequence: TGCAGCGTTGATCTGGCCAGGGGCTCTGGAAACACCATATATTTT. Amino acids: CSVDLARGSGNTIYF.

This chain joins TRBV6-5 and TRBJ2-1; TRBD2 matches 13 bases. The V segment lost 9 bases and the J segment 8 bases; nucleotides outside the gene matches: 7. Per germline, CDR1 MNHEY and CDR2 SVGAGI. The CDR3 is 14 residues long. The CDR3 DNA reads as TGTGCCAGTACCGGGACTAGCGGGATGCATGAGCAGTTCTTC. Translating gives CASTGTSGMHEQFF.

This clonotype was detected ten times or more. This chain links TRBV7-2 with TRBJ1-2, with unresolved D. Germline-derived CDR1 and CDR2 are SGHTA and FQGNSA. Deletions cut 4 bases from V and 7 bases from J, with 10 bases between. The CDR3 consists of 12 residues. This CDR3 reads CASSSSRPGYTF. In DNA form, the CDR3 reads TGTGCCAGCAGCTCCTCCAGGCCTGGCTACACCTTC.